This paragraph reports one T cell receptor beta chain. Investigators isolated RNA and reverse transcribed it into cDNA to act as the sequencing template. Generated by immunoSEQ multiplex PCR, the TCRdb table keeps only in-frame clones and is missing some. The table shows 200,000 to 250,000 clones, with 64% occurring only once. Stated treatment: oral pan-JAK inhibitor, 5-10 mg twice daily. The sample comes from a study of CD8+ T cells in alopecia areata. The sample was CD4+ T cells sorted from blood, taken at week 4, from a patient treated with tofacitinib. The clonotype was recovered from a human donor with alopecia areata.

CDR3 sequence: CATSLGTGGTYEQYF. The CDR3 DNA sequence: TGTGCCACCAGCCTCGGGACAGGGGGCACCTACGAGCAGTACTTC. The V and J genes are TRBV15 and TRBJ2-7, with 12 bases identical to TRBD1. The trim removed 5 bases at V and 2 bases at J, leaving 4 bases unmatched. Germline V gene lookup returns CDR1 LNHNV and CDR2 YYDKDF (reference sequence). The CDR3 is made up of 15 amino acids.